Given below is one T cell receptor beta chain in context. This clonotype was seen ten or more times. The antigen it binds to is not known. No base-level quality is on record; no much larger clone is a single base apart. This record belongs to a study of CD8 T cells in ankylosing spondylitis (dated by TCRdb to between 2016 and 2019). Regarding the study in general: T cell receptor beta repertoires were profiled in healthy donors and ankylosing spondylitis patients so that disease-linked TCR variants could be found. In total, the full study cohort was made up of about 110 healthy donors and approximately 24 ankylosing spondylitis patients. Samples of peripheral blood were taken, and for ankylosing spondylitis patients, synovial fluid was collected as well.

The CDR3, from cysteine to phenylalanine, totals 17 residues. CDR3 DNA is the only sequence kept; it has 51 bases, read in frame from the first base. V lost 6 bases and J lost 5 bases, and the count of bases not matched to a germline gene is 17. Sequencer: Illumina HiSeq 2500. Quantitative 5'-RACE with molecular barcodes was the method used to prepare the TCR beta libraries. On the authors' methods: Disease-linked TCR variants were identified with a new computational method built on a probabilistic model of VDJ rearrangement. Clones were called with MiXCR by TCRdb after fastp trimmed the public reads at Q25, and only in-frame beta chains were retained. CDR3 protein duplicates are merged, each entry listing the most common genes and DNA. The V and J calls follow TCRdb's processing rather than the paper's. Across this sample there are a few hundred thousand distinct CDR3 sequences, with 20% to 30% seen only once. The ten top clones hold 0.6% to 0.75% of the sample.

What the research found in general, with its limitations: Blood from ankylosing spondylitis patients appeared to be characterized by a TCR beta motif composed of under ten highly homologous amino acid variants. The disease-linked clones had a CD8+ phenotype and were found at relatively low frequencies in peripheral blood. The disease-linked clones were reported to be significantly enriched in matched synovial fluid samples from ankylosing spondylitis patients. Some motif variants were previously reported in synovial fluid and blood of reactive arthritis patients, suggesting common disease-initiation mechanisms.

The sequencing sample was made of blood, either unsorted or a sorted T cell fraction (not recorded which). This sequence originates from a male donor with ankylosing spondylitis or in good health (not recorded which). This sequence uses TRBV12-3 or TRBV12-4 and TRBJ2-5, with 8 middle bases fitting TRBD1. The base sequence is TGTGCCAGCAGCAATAACCCGGGGACAGGAAACTTGGAGACCCAGTACTTC. Its amino acids are CASSNNPGTGNLETQYF.